Given below is one TCR beta chain in context. This sample is drawn from a study of shared clonotypes between healthy human individuals. Naive CD8 cells comprised CD45RO-negative, CCR7-positively selected cells, excluding terminally differentiated effector memory CD45RA+ cells. Germline CDR1 reads SGDLS; CDR2 reads YYNGEE. V was trimmed by 0 bases and J by 7 bases, leaving 11 bases between them. The CDR3 covers 15 residues. Replicate PCRs from sorted subsets contained approximately 220 ng DNA, which is 31,000 or so T cell genomes. This table comes from immunoSEQ multiplex PCR, and its TCRdb copy is limited to in-frame clones, with some not included. Among around 2,100,000 clones listed, less than 95% were seen once.

The genes are TRBV9 and TRBJ1-6; possible D gene TRBD1, 6 bases. The sequenced sample consisted of naive CD8+ T cells sorted from blood. The sequence was obtained from a man aged 18 to 29 in good health. The CDR3 region has the DNA TGTGCCAGCAGCGTAGGGGCAGGGGCCAATTCACCCCTCCACTTT. This codes for CASSVGAGANSPLHF.